This T cell receptor beta chain emerged from a study of blood T cell repertoires in COVID-19. This table comes from immunoSEQ multiplex PCR, and its TCRdb copy is limited to in-frame clones, with some not included. Seen here are about 170,000 clones, 70% to 90% observed once, and the top ten hold approximately 2%. This clonotype originated in a man aged 50-60 years who had recovered from COVID-19. Input material: peripheral blood.

The chain's CDR3 is CASSLKGGGIYEQYF. The CDR3 region has the DNA TGTGCCAGCAGCTTAAAGGGCGGGGGAATCTACGAGCAGTACTTC. V and J are TRBV7-6 and TRBJ2-7, with TRBD2 matching 7 bases. Germline-derived CDR1 and CDR2 are SGHVS and FNYEAQ. CDR3 length: 15 residues. V lost 2 bases to trimming and J lost 3 bases; unmatched junction nucleotides: 7. The full variable domain, its missing parts supplied by reference TRBV7-6 and TRBJ2-7, is GAGVSQSPRYKVTKRGQDVALRCDPISGHVSLYWYRQALGQGPEFLTYFNYEAQQDKSGLPNDRFSAERPEGSISTLTIQRTEQRDSAMYRCASSLKGGGIYEQYFGPGTRLTVT.